Listed below are T cell receptor beta chains from one sample, sequenced in a study of regulatory T cells in long-lasting Graves disease. TCRdb ran MiXCR on the multiplex PCR reads and lists one entry per CDR3 protein. The table records 560,000 or so distinct CDR3 sequences, roughly 15% of them present only once. These data were likewise used in another study, on T cells in Graves' hyperthyroidism and ophthalmopathy.

Sequences were derived from peripheral blood mononuclear cells (PBMCs), sampled at new diagnosis, from a patient treated with antithyroid drugs. The receptors shown here come from a man aged 18 to 29 with Graves disease. The CDR3 runs from the conserved cysteine through the conserved F or W. Each record gives: J gene, D gene, clone size, V gene, CDR3 protein, CDR3 DNA. The D gene is left open where the match is weak. Size values are once, few and many counts, or a class for expanded clones, and some rows have none.

TRBJ2-2,.,.,TRBV6-9,CASSYSQQTGELFF,TGTGCCAGCAGTTACTCTCAACAGACCGGGGAGCTGTTTTTT
TRBJ2-5,TRBD2,many,TRBV20-1,CSAILGGRYGVEETQYF,TGCAGTGCTATTCTGGGCGGGAGGTACGGTGTGGAAGAGACCCAGTACTTC
TRBJ2-3,.,few,TRBV6-2/TRBV6-3,CASSDSASSYDGTDTQYF,TGTGCCAGCAGTGATTCGGCTAGCTCCTATGATGGCACAGATACGCAGTATTTT
TRBJ2-7,.,.,TRBV15,CATSRAIQGDEQYF,TGTGCCACCAGCAGAGCAATACAGGGTGACGAGCAGTACTTC
TRBJ1-4,.,few,TRBV7-9,CASSSTAALWEKLFF,TGTGCCAGCAGCTCAACGGCCGCCTTATGGGAAAAACTGTTTTTT
TRBJ1-2,.,few,TRBV5-1,CASSEDTYGYTF,TGCGCCAGCAGCGAGGACACGTATGGCTACACCTTC
TRBJ2-3,TRBD1,.,TRBV5-1,CASSLRGTGTDTQYF,TGCGCCAGCAGCTTGAGGGGGACAGGGACAGATACGCAGTATTTT
TRBJ2-2,.,.,TRBV19,CASLVWRAGANTGELFF,TGTGCCAGTTTAGTATGGAGGGCGGGGGCAAACACCGGGGAGCTGTTTTTT
TRBJ2-7,.,.,TRBV4-1,CASSQVGQTLSYEQYF,TGCGCCAGCAGCCAGGTTGGACAGACTCTCTCCTACGAGCAGTACTTC
TRBJ2-2,.,.,TRBV24-1,CATSDPSVGFAGGLFF,TGTGCCACCAGTGATCCCTCCGTGGGGTTCGCCGGGGGGCTGTTTTTT
TRBJ1-1,TRBD1,.,TRBV5-1,CASSPNRGFGTEAFF,TGCGCCAGCAGCCCTAACAGGGGGTTCGGCACTGAAGCTTTCTTT
TRBJ2-5,.,few,TRBV4-2,CASSHSSAGETQYF,TGTGCCAGCAGCCACTCCTCGGCGGGTGAGACCCAGTACTTC
TRBJ1-1,TRBD1,.,TRBV19,CASSIRPDRGNTEAFF,TGTGCCAGTAGTATTCGCCCGGACAGGGGGAACACTGAAGCTTTCTTT
TRBJ2-4,TRBD1,many,TRBV7-8,CASSFGTGKYF,TGTGCCAGCAGCTTCGGGACAGGGAAGTACTTC
TRBJ2-7,.,many,TRBV11-2,CASSYSGDVTYEQYF,TGTGCCAGCAGCTACTCCGGGGACGTAACCTACGAGCAGTACTTC
TRBJ2-4,.,few,TRBV20-1,CSAPQRAGAKNIQYF,TGCAGTGCCCCCCAAAGGGCGGGCGCCAAAAACATTCAGTACTTC
TRBJ1-1,TRBD1,many,TRBV27,CASRPGGGNTEAFF,TGTGCCAGCAGACCAGGGGGGGGAAACACTGAAGCTTTCTTT
TRBJ2-5,.,.,TRBV3-1,CASSLRWGQETQYF,TGTGCCAGCAGCCTGCGGTGGGGCCAAGAGACCCAGTACTTC
TRBJ2-1,TRBD2,many,TRBV10-3,CATRGGAGTSGNNEQFF,TGTGCCACCAGGGGGGGGGCCGGGACTAGCGGGAACAATGAGCAGTTCTTC
TRBJ2-3,.,many,TRBV10-3,CAIGQGSASSTDTQYF,TGTGCCATCGGGCAGGGGTCTGCTTCTAGCACAGATACGCAGTATTTT
TRBJ1-2,.,many,TRBV3-1,CASSPRQLHYGYTF,TGTGCCAGCAGCCCACGACAGCTACACTATGGCTACACCTTC
TRBJ2-7,.,once,TRBV2,CASLAGVLEQYF,TGTGCCAGCCTCGCAGGGGTTCTCGAGCAGTACTTC
TRBJ1-5,.,.,TRBV18,CASSPPLGVGDQPQHF,TGTGCCAGCTCACCACCGCTGGGGGTTGGGGACCAGCCCCAGCATTTT
TRBJ2-7,.,.,TRBV20-1,CSAEGGGEQYF,TGCAGTGCCGAGGGGGGCGGCGAGCAGTACTTC
TRBJ2-7,.,few,TRBV30,CAWSVLGEQYF,TGTGCCTGGAGTGTACTGGGAGAGCAGTACTTC
TRBJ2-5,.,few,TRBV2,CASTPEVGGETQYF,TGTGCCAGCACCCCGGAGGTTGGGGGAGAGACCCAGTACTTC
TRBJ2-7,.,many,TRBV7-2,CASSSDFGSYEQYF,TGTGCCAGCAGCTCAGACTTTGGCTCCTACGAGCAGTACTTC
TRBJ2-3,.,.,TRBV6-2/TRBV6-3,CASSSGRRGTDTQYF,TGTGCCAGCAGTTCAGGGCGACGAGGCACAGATACGCAGTATTTT
TRBJ2-7,TRBD1,.,TRBV4-1,CASSQEPSGTGGYEQYF,TGCGCCAGCAGCCAAGAACCCTCCGGGACAGGGGGCTACGAGCAGTACTTC
TRBJ2-1,TRBD2,few,TRBV7-8,CASSLASGRAGEQFF,TGTGCCAGCAGCTTAGCTAGCGGGAGGGCGGGGGAGCAGTTCTTC
TRBJ2-7,.,many,TRBV5-6,CASSLGTSTYEQYF,TGTGCCAGCAGCTTGGGGACGTCCACCTACGAGCAGTACTTC
TRBJ1-6,.,few,TRBV18,CASSSRRGYSPLHF,TGTGCCAGCTCATCAAGACGGGGGTATTCACCCCTCCACTTT
TRBJ2-7,.,many,TRBV12-3/TRBV12-4,CASSFGNYEQYF,TGTGCCAGCAGTTTCGGAAACTACGAGCAGTACTTC
TRBJ2-3,TRBD2,.,TRBV9,CASSEGLAGGEDTQYF,TGTGCCAGCAGCGAGGGACTAGCGGGAGGAGAAGATACGCAGTATTTT
TRBJ1-2,.,many,TRBV2,CASTNGPSFRNYGYTF,TGTGCCAGCACCAACGGGCCGTCGTTTAGGAACTATGGCTACACCTTC
TRBJ2-7,TRBD2,.,TRBV2,CASSAGPGGSWEQYF,TGTGCCAGCAGTGCAGGACCGGGGGGTTCTTGGGAGCAGTACTTC
TRBJ1-3,.,many,TRBV7-3,CASSLSTASGNTIYF,TGTGCCAGCAGCTTAAGTACGGCATCCGGAAACACCATATATTTT
TRBJ1-2,.,many,TRBV6-1,CASSEYDSYGYTF,TGTGCCAGCAGCGAGTATGACAGCTATGGCTACACCTTC
TRBJ1-2,TRBD1,many,TRBV2,CASSADRGYEGYTF,TGTGCCAGCAGTGCCGACAGGGGGTACGAAGGCTACACCTTC
TRBJ2-1,.,many,TRBV3-1,CASSQAGSRYNEQFF,TGTGCCAGCAGCCAAGCTGGGAGTCGGTACAATGAGCAGTTCTTC
TRBJ1-2,.,many,TRBV6-1,CASSEDLGYGYTF,TGTGCCAGCAGTGAAGATTTAGGCTATGGCTACACCTTC
TRBJ1-5,TRBD1,many,TRBV5-1,CASSPGTGSQPQHF,TGTGCCAGCAGCCCCGGGACAGGTTCGCAGCCCCAGCATTTT
TRBJ2-7,.,.,TRBV12-3/TRBV12-4,CASGLIPYEQYF,TGTGCCAGCGGTTTAATTCCCTACGAGCAGTACTTC
TRBJ2-2,TRBD2,few,TRBV20-1,CSARASGRASGELFF,TGCAGTGCTAGAGCCAGCGGGAGGGCCTCCGGGGAGCTGTTTTTT
TRBJ2-3,TRBD1,.,TRBV30,CAWSKGADADTQYF,TGTGCCTGGAGTAAGGGGGCGGACGCAGATACGCAGTATTTT
TRBJ2-7,.,many,TRBV20-1,CSAHGGASSYEQYF,TGCAGTGCTCATGGAGGGGCCAGCTCCTACGAGCAGTACTTC
TRBJ2-1,TRBD2,many,TRBV28,CASSVPTGTSVDNEQFF,TGTGCCAGCAGTGTACCAACCGGGACTAGTGTCGACAATGAGCAGTTCTTC
TRBJ2-2,.,once,TRBV11-2,CASSSADENTGELFF,TGTGCCAGCAGCTCGGCGGACGAGAACACCGGGGAGCTGTTTTTT
TRBJ2-2,.,.,TRBV28,CASPQGPNTGELFF,TGTGCCAGCCCCCAGGGCCCGAACACCGGGGAGCTGTTTTTT
TRBJ2-2,.,many,TRBV2,CASSVEGGELFF,TGTGCCAGCAGTGTTGAAGGCGGGGAGCTGTTTTTT